This entry lists 13 T cell receptor beta chains sequenced from one sample in a study of persistence of HIV-infected CD4 T cells. These receptors' antigens are unknown. Sequencing used immunoSEQ version 4 in survey mode. Repertoires were generated with immunoSEQ multiplex PCR, while TCRdb's copy carries only in-frame clones and drops some. The sample consists of approximately 45,000 clones, 85% to 90% of them appearing once. Anti-CD3/anti-CD28 beads served as a nonspecific positive control stimulus. Sorting selected CD4+ T cells upregulating both CD40 ligand and CD69. The specimen comprised CD4+ T cells sorted from PBMCs after approximately 20-hour stimulation, sampled from a patient who received antiretroviral therapy. The receptors come from an adult woman with HIV who was CMV-seropositive.

The gene calls are TRBV18 and TRBJ2-3; no reliable D call. CDR3 length: 11 amino acids. With 2 bases removed from V and 7 bases from J, the gap between germline ends came to 4 bases. The germline gives CDR1 KGHSH, CDR2 LQKENI. The CDR3 DNA follows: TGTGCCAGCTCACCAAAGAATACGCAGTATTTT. Its protein is CASSPKNTQYF. Full variable domain (outside the CDR3, taken from reference TRBV18 and TRBJ2-3): NAGVMQNPRHLVRRRGQEARLRCSPMKGHSHVYWYRQLPEEGLKFMVYLQKENIIDESGMPKERFSAEFPKEGPSILRIQQVVRGDSAAYFCASSPKNTQYFGPGTRLTVL.

The J gene is TRBJ2-7, the V gene TRBV24-1, with D possibly TRBD2 on 7 matching bases. Trimming shortened V by 6 bases and J by 2 bases, and 19 bases separated the two germline ends. CDR3 length: 16 amino acids. The germline V gene encodes CDR1 KGHDR and CDR2 SFDVKD. The CDR3 loop reads CATSSSTGGATYEQYF. DNA of the CDR3: TGTGCCACCAGTTCCTCCACGGGGGGCGCCACCTACGAGCAGTACTTC.

This clone has just one count. The chain is built from TRBV28 and TRBJ2-7; the match to TRBD1 covers 9 bases. This CDR3 contains 15 residues. CDR1 and CDR2 from the germline V gene are MDHEN and SYDVKM. The ends lost 6 bases at V and 5 bases at J; junction bases unmatched: 11. The CDR3 region is CASRPNRGRNDEQYF. CDR3 DNA: TGTGCCAGCAGACCAAACAGGGGGCGCAACGACGAGCAGTACTTC.

V and J are TRBV5-1 and TRBJ1-1; D might be TRBD1 (6 bases). V gave up 7 bases and J gave up 0 bases, with 22 bases separating them. Germline assignment: CDR1 SGHRS and CDR2 YFSETQ. This CDR3 is 17 amino acids long. The CDR3 DNA follows: TGCGCCAGCGGGAAGTCAGGGGTTGGTGGAATGAACACTGAAGCTTTCTTT. It is translated as CASGKSGVGGMNTEAFF.

Only a few counts were recorded for this clone. J is TRBJ2-3 and V is TRBV5-1; D uncertain. The CDR3 contains 16 residues. Per the germline V gene, CDR1 is SGHRS and CDR2 is YFSETQ. With 1 base removed from V and 1 base from J, the gap between germline ends came to 13 bases. CDR3 bases: TGCGCCAGCAGCTTGCGACCAACCGTGGGCACAGATACGCAGTATTTT. Its protein is CASSLRPTVGTDTQYF.

Notes on this clone: Relative to the germline gene, one junction end is altered; a read error may explain this. The chain uses TRBV5-1 and TRBJ1-2; a possible D gene is TRBD1 (5 bases). Germline V gene sequence: CDR1 SGHRS, CDR2 YFSETQ. This CDR3 comprises 14 residues. The CDR3 region has the DNA TGCGCCAGCACCTTGGGACCTTCTAACTATGGCTACACCTTC. This gives the protein CASTLGPSNYGYTF.

V usage is TRBV24-1 and J usage is TRBJ2-1; D unclear. This CDR3 is 15 amino acids long. From germline, CDR1 is KGHDR and CDR2 SFDVKD. V lost 4 bases to trimming and J lost 0 bases, with 9 bases between them. The CDR3 loop reads CATSDPGRSYNEQFF. The CDR3 region has the DNA TGTGCCACCAGTGACCCGGGCCGCTCCTACAATGAGCAGTTCTTC.

The chain combines TRBV9 with TRBJ1-2, with TRBD1 identical over 9 bases. The CDR3 is 13 residues long. V shed 3 bases and J 8 bases; nucleotides not matched to a gene: 5. The V gene's germline CDR1 is SGDLS and CDR2 YYNGEE. The CDR3 here is CASSAGDRVGYTF. The CDR3 region has the DNA TGTGCCAGCAGCGCTGGGGACAGGGTAGGCTACACCTTC.

This clone was found once. The chain recombines TRBV5-5 with TRBJ2-2; 7 nucleotides line up with TRBD1. There are 14 residues in the CDR3. The germline gives CDR1 SGHKS, CDR2 YYEKEE (reference sequence). The J segment lost 6 bases and the V segment lost 0 bases, leaving 2 bases of the junction unmatched. The CDR3, as DNA: TGTGCCAGCAGCTTGGAGGGGGCGGCCGGGGAGCTGTTTTTT. It is translated as CASSLEGAAGELFF. The whole variable domain, filled in from reference TRBV5-5 and TRBJ2-2, reads DAGVTQSPTHLIKTRGQQVTLRCSPISGHKSVSWYQQVLGQGPQFIFQYYEKEERGRGNFPDRFSARQFPNYSSELNVNALLLGDSALYLCASSLEGAAGELFFGEGSRLTVL.

The CDR3 nucleotides read TGTGCCAGCAGCCCATTCCGTGAAGAGACCCAGTACTTC. Protein sequence: CASSPFREETQYF. The chain couples TRBV27 to TRBJ2-5; D not resolved. Trimming cost V 6 bases and J 3 bases, with 11 bases left between them. The germline V gene encodes CDR1 MNHEY and CDR2 SMNVEV (reference sequence). CDR3 length: 13 amino acids.

As DNA, the CDR3 is TGTGCCAGCAGTCCAGGGGGAAAGGGGGCGGAGACCCAGTACTTC. This codes for CASSPGGKGAETQYF. The chain joins TRBV5-4 to TRBJ2-5, with 7 bases identical to TRBD1. The CDR3 runs to 15 residues. Germline V gives CDR1 SGHNT, CDR2 YYREEE (reference sequence). Trimming at V came to 5 bases and at J to 5 bases, leaving 12 bases not matched to a gene. Full variable domain (rest looked up from reference TRBV5-4 and TRBJ2-5): ETGVTQSPTHLIKTRGQQVTLRCSSQSGHNTVSWYQQALGQGPQFIFQYYREEENGRGNFPPRFSGLQFPNYSSELNVNALELDDSALYLCASSPGGKGAETQYFGPGTRLLVL.

This chain links TRBV18 with TRBJ1-1, with a weak D call TRBD1 (6 bases). V was cut by 3 bases and J by 2 bases, with 13 bases left in between. The CDR3 runs to 15 residues. Germline CDR1 is KGHSH and CDR2 is LQKENI. Here the CDR3 DNA reads TGTGCCAGCTCACCCCAGACAGGACTTAACACTGAAGCTTTCTTT. Translating it yields CASSPQTGLNTEAFF.

This chain connects TRBV9 to TRBJ1-3, with D possibly TRBD1 on 5 matching bases. V gave up 4 bases and J gave up 0 bases, with 14 bases separating them. Germline V gives CDR1 SGDLS, CDR2 YYNGEE. This CDR3 has 16 residues. The DNA for the CDR3 is TGTGCCAGCAGCACGGACATATCAGTCTCTGGAAACACCATATATTTT. It codes for CASSTDISVSGNTIYF.